The sequence of this T cell receptor beta chain was determined in a study of T cell responses to AZD1222 COVID-19 vaccine. The overall study: Pooled samples include second doses given at about 4 or 12 weeks.

Germline CDR1 is SGHTA and CDR2 is FQGNSA. The ends were cut back, 4 bases at V and 5 bases at J, with 24 bases in the middle. CDR3 length: 18 residues. On this clone itself: As yet, its antigen is unknown.

Assay: immunoSEQ multiplex PCR; the TCRdb copy retains only in-frame clones and omits some. The top ten hold roughly 10% of the sample, which has more than 150,000 clones, about 94% seen once. Findings and caveats of the study: Among AZD1222 vaccinees, only five to seven were seropositive at baseline. Reportedly, nearly half of unique spike TCRs recognized epitopes outside B.1.351/B.1.1.7 mutations. Two AZD1222 doses significantly raised spike-specific TCR breadth and depth over controls.

This chain uses TRBV7-2 with TRBJ2-1; D may be TRBD2 (6 bases). This sample comprised peripheral blood, obtained on day 0 of AZD1222 vaccination. The TCR originated in an adult in good health. CDR3 sequence (DNA): TGTGCCAGCAGCTCGAACAAAAATACCAGACTAGTAAACAATGAGCAGTTCTTC. Protein: CASSSNKNTRLVNNEQFF. Based on the CDR3 plus reference TRBV7-2 and TRBJ2-1, the full variable domain is GAGVSQSPSNKVTEKGKDVELRCDPISGHTALYWYRQSLGQGLEFLIYFQGNSAPDKSGLPSDRFSAERTGGSVSTLTIQRTQQEDSAVYLCASSSNKNTRLVNNEQFFGPGTRLTVL.